The clone carrying this TCR beta chain has a handful of counts. The antigen remains undetermined. This specimen comes from a study of cytomegalovirus exposure and HLA in healthy donors. Findings of the study overall: Some TCR beta chains (more than 150 of them) were listed as cytomegalovirus-associated.

Sequencing used immunoSEQ multiplex PCR; TCRdb keeps in-frame clones, though not all of them. The data contain some 170,000 clones, almost 85% of them singletons. The clonotype was recovered from a man aged 25 to 45 in good health and CMV-seropositive. Sequencing was done on a sample of PBMCs.

CDR3 amino acids: CASSLDRGREQYF. The CDR3 region has the DNA TGTGCCAGCAGCTTAGACAGGGGGCGCGAGCAGTACTTC. V and J are TRBV7-3 and TRBJ2-7, with 10 positions matching TRBD1. The V and J ends lost 2 bases and 6 bases, in that order; junction bases with no gene match: 1. Germline-derived CDR1 and CDR2 are SGHTA and FQGTGA. This CDR3 contains 13 residues.